Listed below are T cell receptor beta chains from one sample, sequenced in a study of somatic mutations in cytotoxic T cells in rheumatoid arthritis. Sequencing used immunoSEQ multiplex PCR; TCRdb keeps in-frame clones, though not all of them. Of about 7,300 clones detected, around two thirds appear once; the ten largest clones hold about 16%. Input material: CD8+ T cells sorted from blood. The receptors here all came from an adult with rheumatoid arthritis. Both conserved end residues are part of each CDR3. The D gene is left open where the match is weak. Size values are once, few and many counts, or a class for expanded clones, and some rows have none.

>TRBD1|TRBV5-5|NA|TRBJ2-7
CASSRQGPSSYEQYF
TGTGCCAGCAGCCGACAGGGGCCAAGCTCCTACGAGCAGTACTTC
>TRBD2|TRBV27|NA|TRBJ2-7
CASRLAGGMQYF
TGTGCCAGCAGACTAGCGGGAGGGATGCAGTACTTC
>NA|TRBV28|NA|TRBJ2-3
CASSLDSGADTQYF
TGTGCCAGCAGCTTGGACAGCGGCGCTGATACGCAGTATTTT
>NA|TRBV4-1|NA|TRBJ2-3
CASSQEGGGSFTDTQYF
TGCGCCAGCAGCCAAGAAGGAGGGGGGTCGTTCACAGATACGCAGTATTTT
>NA|TRBV5-1|NA|TRBJ2-7
CASSYALHRLGDEQYF
TGCGCCAGCAGCTACGCTCTCCACAGGTTAGGCGACGAGCAGTACTTC
>NA|TRBV19|NA|TRBJ2-1
CASSIDQGSSYNEQFF
TGTGCCAGTAGTATAGATCAGGGTAGCTCCTACAATGAGCAGTTCTTC
>NA|TRBV13|NA|TRBJ2-7
CASSPIGGPSYEQYF
TGTGCCAGCAGCCCGATCGGGGGGCCATCCTACGAGCAGTACTTC
>TRBD1|TRBV25-1|NA|TRBJ2-7
CASSISPGQGTYEQYF
TGTGCCAGCAGTATATCTCCGGGACAGGGAACCTACGAGCAGTACTTC
>TRBD2|TRBV7-2|NA|TRBJ2-5
CASSLKSGGAQETQYF
TGTGCCAGCAGCTTGAAAAGCGGGGGAGCTCAAGAGACCCAGTACTTC
>TRBD1|TRBV7-9|NA|TRBJ2-5
CATQGWGTGWERGETQYF
TGTGCCACGCAGGGATGGGGGACAGGGTGGGAGAGAGGAGAGACCCAGTACTTC
>TRBD2|TRBV9|NA|TRBJ2-7
CASSWAGEGRDEQYF
TGTGCCAGCAGCTGGGCGGGAGAGGGCAGGGACGAGCAGTACTTC
>NA|TRBV7-2|once|TRBJ1-3
CASRGNTIYF
TGTGCCAGCAGGGGAAACACCATATATTTT
>TRBD2|TRBV5-1|NA|TRBJ2-2
CASSLEGLAGEIGELFF
TGCGCCAGCAGCTTGGAAGGACTAGCGGGAGAGATCGGGGAGCTGTTTTTT
>NA|TRBV12-2|NA|TRBJ1-2
CASRQPGPPRDYGYTF
TGTGCAAGTCGCCAGCCGGGGCCGCCAAGGGACTATGGCTACACCTTC
>NA|TRBV6-5|NA|TRBJ1-2
CASSYGSQSRGYTF
TGTGCCAGCAGTTACGGGAGCCAGTCGCGTGGCTACACCTTC
>NA|TRBV7-9|NA|TRBJ2-1
CASLRIPYNEQFF
TGTGCCAGTCTTAGGATCCCCTACAATGAGCAGTTCTTC
>TRBD2|TRBV4-1|NA|TRBJ2-3
CASSPLELAGTDTQYF
TGCGCCAGCAGCCCCCTCGAGCTAGCGGGCACAGATACGCAGTATTTT
>NA|TRBV30|NA|TRBJ2-5
CAWSGNAGETQYF
TGTGCCTGGAGTGGGAACGCGGGGGAGACCCAGTACTTC
>TRBD2|TRBV5-1|NA|TRBJ2-7
CASSLDREAYEQYF
TGCGCCAGCAGCTTAGACCGGGAGGCCTACGAGCAGTACTTC
>NA|TRBV28|NA|TRBJ1-2
CASSLVTTGYTF
TGTGCCAGCAGCCTCGTTACGACGGGCTACACCTTC
>NA|TRBV6-1|NA|TRBJ1-1
CASSEVCGGFPEAFF
TGTGCCAGCAGTGAAGTGTGTGGCGGGTTCCCTGAAGCTTTCTTT
>NA|TRBV7-9|NA|TRBJ2-7
CASSRRTTSGASFDEQYF
TGTGCCAGCAGCAGGCGCACAACTTCCGGGGCCTCCTTCGACGAGCAGTACTTC
>NA|TRBV5-1|NA|TRBJ2-1
CASSLTTSSYNEQFF
TGCGCCAGCAGCCTTACTACGAGCTCCTACAATGAGCAGTTCTTC
>TRBD1|TRBV28|NA|TRBJ2-1
CASSPGTEDYNEQFF
TGTGCCAGCAGTCCAGGGACAGAAGACTACAATGAGCAGTTCTTC
>NA|TRBV6-1|NA|TRBJ1-6
CASSEGAGSSYNSPLHF
TGTGCCAGCAGTGAGGGGGCGGGGAGCTCCTATAATTCACCCCTCCACTTT
>NA|TRBV7-9|few|TRBJ2-6
CASSLPPIEYSGANVLTF
TGTGCCAGCAGCTTACCCCCAATCGAGTATAGTGGGGCCAACGTCCTGACTTTC
>NA|TRBV6-1|NA|TRBJ1-2
CASSLEATTNYGYTF
TGTGCCAGCAGTTTAGAGGCCACCACTAACTATGGCTACACCTTC
>TRBD1|TRBV7-6|NA|TRBJ1-1
CASSLQGMNTEAFF
TGTGCCAGCAGTTTACAGGGGATGAACACTGAAGCTTTCTTT
>TRBD1|TRBV27|once|TRBJ1-5
CASSPRDRAQPQHF
TGTGCCAGCAGTCCCCGGGACAGGGCTCAGCCCCAGCATTTT
>NA|TRBV7-9|few|TRBJ2-5
CASSLGGSATWAYF
TGTGCCAGCAGCTTAGGCGGTAGCGCCACGTGGGCGTACTTC
>NA|TRBV2|NA|TRBJ1-2
CASRAAGGPHGYTF
TGTGCCAGCAGGGCCGCGGGGGGACCCCACGGCTACACCTTC
>NA|TRBV6-5|NA|TRBJ2-3
CASSYADTQYF
TGTGCCAGCAGTTACGCAGATACGCAGTATTTT
>TRBD1|TRBV9|NA|TRBJ2-7
CASSNRQGSDEQYF
TGTGCCAGCAGCAACCGACAGGGCTCGGACGAGCAGTACTTC
>NA|TRBV30|NA|TRBJ1-1
CAWSRGGGTEAFF
TGTGCCTGGAGCAGGGGTGGTGGCACTGAAGCTTTCTTT
>TRBD1|TRBV4-3|NA|TRBJ2-1
CASSQVTGDNEQFF
TGCGCCAGCAGCCAAGTTACAGGGGACAATGAGCAGTTCTTC
>NA|TRBV25-1|NA|TRBJ2-7
CASSFFRNGVYYEQYF
TGTGCCAGCAGTTTTTTTCGAAATGGGGTCTACTACGAGCAGTACTTC
>NA|TRBV2|NA|TRBJ2-7
CASQLDSYEQYF
TGTGCCAGCCAATTGGACAGCTACGAGCAGTACTTC
>NA|TRBV9|NA|TRBJ2-3
CASSVERHGGRDTQYF
TGTGCCAGCAGCGTCGAACGTCATGGGGGTCGTGATACGCAGTATTTT
>TRBD1|TRBV4-1|few|TRBJ1-2
CASSQVGQELANYGYTF
TGCGCCAGCAGCCAAGTAGGACAGGAACTAGCTAACTATGGCTACACCTTC
>NA|TRBV9|NA|TRBJ2-3
CASSVVSWDTQYF
TGTGCCAGCAGCGTAGTCTCCTGGGATACGCAGTATTTT
>NA|TRBV6-5|NA|TRBJ2-2
CASSYSMAGELFF
TGTGCCAGCAGTTACTCGATGGCCGGGGAGCTGTTTTTT
>NA|TRBV28|few|TRBJ1-1
CASRHQGNTEAFF
TGTGCCAGCAGACATCAGGGGAACACTGAAGCTTTCTTT
>TRBD2|TRBV27|NA|TRBJ2-1
CASSFPGLAANEQFF
TGTGCCAGCAGTTTTCCGGGACTAGCGGCCAATGAGCAGTTCTTC
>NA|TRBV5-4|NA|TRBJ1-2
CASSLEGDGYTF
TGTGCCAGCAGCTTGGAGGGGGATGGCTACACCTTC
>TRBD2|TRBV13|NA|TRBJ2-1
CASSLDGLATYNEQFF
TGTGCCAGCAGCTTAGATGGACTAGCTACCTACAATGAGCAGTTCTTC